Shown below are 2 T cell receptor beta chains from a single sample sequenced in a study of spatial heterogeneity in lung cancer (dated by TCRdb to about 2019). The library was generated by 5' RACE. TCRdb shows the sequencer as NextSeq 500. The public reads were reprocessed in TCRdb via fastp at Q25 and MiXCR, keeping in-frame beta chains. Rows with one shared CDR3 protein collapse into an entry with the most common genes and DNA. The sample profile shows tens of thousands of distinct CDR3 sequences; 5.5% to 7% of them were found once. Of the sample, 14% is held by the ten largest clones. The sample's time point label is to be understood as: sample taken at primary tumor resection. Whole RNA extracted from tumor and nontumor lung tissue, or from cryopreserved PBMC samples, was used for TCR sequencing without cell sorting. The starting material was PBMCs, obtained at surgery. These receptors came from a male donor with early-stage non-small cell lung cancer.

The chain is built from TRBV7-8 and TRBJ2-5; TRBD2 matches at 9 bases. Germline V lookup: CDR1 SGHVS, CDR2 FQNEAQ. The CDR3 covers 16 residues. V lost 5 bases, J lost 4 bases, and 11 bases stayed unmatched. In nucleotides, the CDR3 is TGTGCCAGCAGCCCTCGTGTAGCGGGAGTGGGAGAGACCCAGTACTTC. Its translation is CASSPRVAGVGETQYF.

This clonotype was seen ten or more times. The gene calls are TRBV5-1 and TRBJ2-7; a possible D gene is TRBD1 (6 bases). CDR3 length: 13 residues. V shed 2 bases and J shed 5 bases, with 11 bases lying between them. Germline V CDR1 and CDR2: SGHRS, YFSETQ. CDR3 region: CASSFADSHEQYV. CDR3 nucleotide sequence: TGCGCCAGCAGCTTTGCGGACAGCCACGAGCAGTACGTC.